The text below deals with one TCR beta chain. The data derive from a study of blood T cell repertoires in COVID-19. The repertoire was sequenced with immunoSEQ multiplex PCR; TCRdb's copy has only in-frame clones and lacks some. The repertoire has around 130,000 clones, about 84% of them found once; the top ten carry about 3.9%. The CDR3 length is 14 residues. Trimming took off 3 bases at V and 0 bases at J, with 9 bases between the two ends. Germline CDR1 and CDR2: KGHSH and LQKENI. This chain uses TRBV18 with TRBJ2-7; D is possibly TRBD2 (6 bases). The sequence was collected from a man aged 55 to 70 with acute or convalescent COVID-19. The sample taken for sequencing was peripheral blood. Here the CDR3 DNA reads TGTGCCAGCTCACCCGGGACTGTCTCCTACGAGCAGTACTTC. Encoded protein: CASSPGTVSYEQYF.